What follows are 5 T cell receptor beta chains derived from one specimen sequenced in a study of response to subunit inactivated influenza vaccine. TCRdb recomputed calls from the RT-PCR reads with MiXCR, one row per CDR3 protein. The sample records around 480,000 distinct CDR3 sequences, approximately 9.9% being singletons. Sequenced here: PBMCs from blood, sampled roughly 48 days after vaccination. Receptor source: a middle-aged man who received an inactivated influenza vaccine.

This clonotype was picked up many times. V usage is TRBV24-1 and J usage is TRBJ2-2, with D possibly matching TRBD2 (6 bases). Trimming took off 1 base at V and 4 bases at J, with 9 bases between the two ends. Germline CDR1 is KGHDR and CDR2 is SFDVKD. The CDR3 spans 15 residues. CDR3 sequence (DNA): TGTGCCACCAGTGATTTTCCGGGGGTCACCGGGGAGCTGTTTTTT. Protein: CATSDFPGVTGELFF.

The chain is built from TRBV29-1 and TRBJ2-5, with 7 bases matching TRBD2. The V gene end was trimmed by 8 bases and the J gene end by 1 base; junction bases not matched to a gene: 16. Germline CDR1 SQVTM, CDR2 ANQGSEA. The CDR3 sequence is 16 residues long. DNA of the CDR3: TGCAGCTCCTTTGGTCTAGCGGATAATCGCCAAGAGACCCAGTACTTC. Translation gives CSSFGLADNRQETQYF.

The chain joins TRBV11-3 to TRBJ2-7; perhaps TRBD2 as D (5 bases). Germline V gives CDR1 SGHNT, CDR2 YENEEA. The CDR3 totals 13 residues. V dropped 3 bases and J dropped 6 bases, with 12 bases sitting between them. This CDR3 reads CASSFGARGEQYF. CDR3 bases: TGTGCCAGCAGCTTCGGAGCCCGGGGCGAGCAGTACTTC.

V is TRBV12-3 or TRBV12-4 and J is TRBJ2-7; D not resolved. The CDR3 consists of 12 residues. V lost 3 bases, J lost 3 bases, and 6 bases lay in between. CDR3 loop: CASSFSLYEQYF. CDR3 bases: TGTGCCAGCAGTTTCAGCCTCTACGAGCAGTACTTC.

This clonotype occurred many times. The rearrangement links TRBV29-1 to TRBJ1-5; perhaps TRBD1 as D (6 bases). V lost 4 bases and J 0 bases, leaving 13 bases between the germline ends. From germline, CDR1 is SQVTM and CDR2 ANQGSEA. The length of the CDR3 is 15 residues. The CDR3 sequence: CSVVWGGGSNQPQHF. The CDR3 DNA is TGCAGCGTTGTATGGGGGGGCGGTAGCAATCAGCCCCAGCATTTT. The full variable domain, rest sourced from reference TRBV29-1 and TRBJ1-5, is SAVISQKPSRDICQRGTSLTIQCQVDSQVTMMFWYRQQPGQSLTLIATANQGSEATYESGFVIDKFPISRPNLTFSTLTVSNMSPEDSSIYLCSVVWGGGSNQPQHFGDGTRLSIL.